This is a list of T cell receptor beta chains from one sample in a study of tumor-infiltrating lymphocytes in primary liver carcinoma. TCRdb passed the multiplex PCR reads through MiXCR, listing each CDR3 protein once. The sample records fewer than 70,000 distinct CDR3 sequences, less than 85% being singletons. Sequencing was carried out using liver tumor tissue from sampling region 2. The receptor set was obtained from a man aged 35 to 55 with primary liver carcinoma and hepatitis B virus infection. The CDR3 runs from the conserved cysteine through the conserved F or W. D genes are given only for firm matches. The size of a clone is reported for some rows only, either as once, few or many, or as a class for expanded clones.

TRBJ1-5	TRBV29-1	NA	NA	CSIVGQINQPRHF	TGCAGCATTGTCGGACAGATCAATCAGCCCCGACATTTT
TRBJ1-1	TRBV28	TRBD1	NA	CASSRKFGVGTGKNTEAFF	TGTGCCAGCAGTAGAAAATTTGGGGTTGGGACAGGGAAAAACACTGAAGCTTTCTTT
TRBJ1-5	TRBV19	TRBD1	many	CASSLWGQDSNQPQHF	TGTGCCAGTAGTCTATGGGGACAGGATAGCAATCAGCCCCAGCATTTT
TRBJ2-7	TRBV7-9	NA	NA	CASTLEGGGYEQYF	TGTGCCAGCACCTTAGAAGGGGGTGGCTACGAGCAGTACTTC
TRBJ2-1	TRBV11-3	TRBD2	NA	CANSAGTREISEQFF	TGTGCCAACAGCGCCGGGACTAGAGAGATTAGTGAGCAATTCTTC
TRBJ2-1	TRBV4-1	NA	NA	CACSPLGNNNNEKYF	TGCGCCTGCAGCCCGCTCGGTAACAACAACAATGAGAAGTACTTC
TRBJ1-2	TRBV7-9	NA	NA	CASSPEGRLPQYGYTF	TGTGCTAGCAGCCCCGAGGGCAGGCTGCCCCAGTACGGCTACACCTTC
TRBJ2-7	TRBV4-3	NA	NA	CAGSQGYRSSYEQYF	TGCGCCGGCAGCCAAGGATACAGGAGCTCCTACGAGCAGTATTTC
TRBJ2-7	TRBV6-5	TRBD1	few	CASLSGTGYNEQYF	TGTGCCAGCCTCTCCGGGACAGGGTACAACGAGCAGTACTTC
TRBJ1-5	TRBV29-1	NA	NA	CSLGAGGFNQPQHF	TGCAGCCTGGGAGCCGGGGGTTTCAATCAGCCCCAGCATTTT